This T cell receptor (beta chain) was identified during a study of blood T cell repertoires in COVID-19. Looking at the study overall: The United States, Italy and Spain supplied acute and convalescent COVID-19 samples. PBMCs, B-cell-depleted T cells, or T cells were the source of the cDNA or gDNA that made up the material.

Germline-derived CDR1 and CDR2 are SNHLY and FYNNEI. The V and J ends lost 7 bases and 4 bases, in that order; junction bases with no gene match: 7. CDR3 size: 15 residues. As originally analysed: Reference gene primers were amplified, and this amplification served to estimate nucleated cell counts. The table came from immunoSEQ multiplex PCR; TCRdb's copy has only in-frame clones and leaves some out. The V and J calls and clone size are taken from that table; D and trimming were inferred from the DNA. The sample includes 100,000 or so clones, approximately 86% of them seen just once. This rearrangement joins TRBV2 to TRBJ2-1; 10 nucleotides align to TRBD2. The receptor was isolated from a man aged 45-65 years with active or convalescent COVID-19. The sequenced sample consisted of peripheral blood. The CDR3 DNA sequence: TGTGCCAGCATCAGCGGGAGGGCCGGGTACAATGAGCAGTTCTTC. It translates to CASISGRAGYNEQFF.